The rows below give T cell receptor beta chains drawn from one sample of a study of regulatory T cells in long-lasting Graves disease. TCRdb reprocessed the multiplex PCR reads via MiXCR and lists one record per CDR3 protein. The table lists 400,000 to 500,000 distinct CDR3 sequences, less than 25% of them singletons. Sample: peripheral blood mononuclear cells (PBMCs), taken when the disease was refractory, from a patient treated with antithyroid drugs. Receptors were obtained from a female donor with Graves disease. CDR3s leave out the opening cysteine and the closing phenylalanine or tryptophan.

j_call	v_call	cdr3_aa
TRBJ2-3	TRBV12-3/TRBV12-4	ASSPGGLGMVDTQY
TRBJ2-5	TRBV19	ASSIVAGGVETQY
TRBJ2-7	TRBV19	ASSIRSNGRAGSKSSYEQY
TRBJ2-6	TRBV6-1	ATSVFGTRRSGANVLT
TRBJ1-1	TRBV12-3/TRBV12-4	ASSLRGDLTEAF
TRBJ2-7	TRBV29-1	SVHEREAYEQY
TRBJ2-5	TRBV30	AWSVQGVIQETQY
TRBJ1-2	TRBV29-1	SVGDSSTYGYT
TRBJ1-2	TRBV7-6	ASSPSTGWDGYT
TRBJ1-1	TRBV12-3/TRBV12-4	ASSSYRGRTF
TRBJ2-7	TRBV12-3/TRBV12-4	ASSFRLADYEQY
TRBJ2-5	TRBV20-1	SARVPFPRPPQETQY
TRBJ2-1	TRBV6-1	ASSVGRSSYNEQF
TRBJ2-7	TRBV29-1	SAAWTGSYEQY
TRBJ1-1	TRBV27	ASSRQGGNTEAF
TRBJ2-7	TRBV6-1	AVRDLREQY
TRBJ1-4	TRBV3-1	ASSSRGQGGEKLF
TRBJ2-6	TRBV19	ASSIGGTGQSGANVLT
TRBJ1-5	TRBV4-1	ASSPTGTGDVGNQPQH
TRBJ2-2	TRBV12-3/TRBV12-4	ASSLNLGTALDGELF
TRBJ1-6	TRBV4-1	ASSGQGNSPLH
TRBJ1-6	TRBV6-2/TRBV6-3	ASSLRTGSSYNSPLH
TRBJ1-2	TRBV7-2	ASSLGDRESYT
TRBJ2-1	TRBV7-9	ASSTQSSATSYNEQF
TRBJ1-1	TRBV7-9	ASSLTGGSGTEAF
TRBJ1-1	TRBV20-1	SARGGSFTEAF
TRBJ1-1	TRBV5-1	ASIPRQGESTEAF
TRBJ2-1	TRBV7-3	ASSAGQGNEQF
TRBJ2-1	TRBV4-2	ASSHPSRDRGEQF
TRBJ1-2	TRBV12-3/TRBV12-4	ASRYDIYGYT
TRBJ2-7	TRBV7-6	ASSLGSEEQY
TRBJ2-3	TRBV30	ACSGRGGTDTQY
TRBJ2-6	TRBV6-2/TRBV6-3	ASKGDTVGANVLT
TRBJ2-7	TRBV28	ASSLQGIEQY
-	TRBV12-3/TRBV12-4	ASVLRGDYNEQF
TRBJ1-1	TRBV10-3	AISVYNILQRSTEAF
TRBJ2-2	TRBV10-3	AISGTGGSTGELF
TRBJ1-3	TRBV4-2	ASSQDDLAGNTIY
TRBJ1-4	TRBV5-1	ASRAVGTELF
TRBJ2-7	TRBV4-2	ASSQEGQGADEQY
TRBJ1-2	TRBV10-3	AIGGTGVSYT
TRBJ2-5	TRBV7-8	ASSFKRTQETQY
TRBJ1-1	TRBV12-3/TRBV12-4	ASSPGRVEAF
TRBJ1-5	TRBV6-2/TRBV6-3	ASSSHMGNQPQH
TRBJ2-3	TRBV10-1	ASSENYLSTDTQY
TRBJ2-7	TRBV7-2	ASSLLGNEQY
TRBJ1-2	TRBV12-3/TRBV12-4	ASTSYRAAYT
TRBJ2-6	TRBV19	ATDPLGQGAGANVLT
TRBJ2-5	TRBV2	ASKRFQETQY